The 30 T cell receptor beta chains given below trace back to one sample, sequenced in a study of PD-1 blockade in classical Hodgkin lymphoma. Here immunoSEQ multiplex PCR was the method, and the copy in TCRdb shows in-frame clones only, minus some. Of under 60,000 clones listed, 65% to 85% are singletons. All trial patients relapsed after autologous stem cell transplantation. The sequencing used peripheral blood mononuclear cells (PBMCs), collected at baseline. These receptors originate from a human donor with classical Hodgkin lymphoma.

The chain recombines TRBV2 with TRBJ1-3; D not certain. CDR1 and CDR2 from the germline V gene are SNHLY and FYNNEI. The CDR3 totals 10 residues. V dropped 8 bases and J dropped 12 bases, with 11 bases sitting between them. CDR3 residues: CASGPGVIYF. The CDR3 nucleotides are TGTGCCAGCGGCCCCGGAGTCATATATTTT. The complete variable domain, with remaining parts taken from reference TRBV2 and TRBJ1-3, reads EPEVTQTPSHQVTQMGQEVILRCVPISNHLYFYWYRQILGQKVEFLVSFYNNEISEKSEIFDDQFSVERPDGSNFTLKIRSTKLEDSAMYFCASGPGVIYFGEGSWLTVV.

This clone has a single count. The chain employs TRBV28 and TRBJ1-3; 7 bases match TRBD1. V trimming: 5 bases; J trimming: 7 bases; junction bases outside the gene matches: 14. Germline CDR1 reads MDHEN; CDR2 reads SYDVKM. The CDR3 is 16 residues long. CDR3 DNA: TGTGCCAGCAGTACTTACAGGGGATGGGCTGCGAACACCATATATTTT. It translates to CASSTYRGWAANTIYF.

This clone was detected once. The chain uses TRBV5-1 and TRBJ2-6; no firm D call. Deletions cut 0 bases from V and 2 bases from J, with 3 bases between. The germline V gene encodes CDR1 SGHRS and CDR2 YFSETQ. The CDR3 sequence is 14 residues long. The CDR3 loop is CASSLAPGANVLTF. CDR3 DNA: TGCGCCAGCAGCTTGGCACCTGGGGCCAACGTCCTGACTTTC.

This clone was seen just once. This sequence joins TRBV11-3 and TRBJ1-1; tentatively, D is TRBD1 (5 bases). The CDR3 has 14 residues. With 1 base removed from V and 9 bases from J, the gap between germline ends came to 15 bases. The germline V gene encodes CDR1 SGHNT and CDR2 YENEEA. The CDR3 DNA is TGTGCCAGCAGCTTAGTGGGGGGGGAGAAGAAAGCTTTCTTT. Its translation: CASSLVGGEKKAFF.

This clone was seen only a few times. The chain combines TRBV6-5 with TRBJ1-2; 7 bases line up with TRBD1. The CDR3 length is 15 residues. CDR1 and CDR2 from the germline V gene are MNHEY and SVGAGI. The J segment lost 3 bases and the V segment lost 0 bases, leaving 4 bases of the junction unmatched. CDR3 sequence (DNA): TGTGCCAGCAGTTACTCGGGGCAGGGGGACTATGGCTACACCTTC. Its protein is CASSYSGQGDYGYTF.

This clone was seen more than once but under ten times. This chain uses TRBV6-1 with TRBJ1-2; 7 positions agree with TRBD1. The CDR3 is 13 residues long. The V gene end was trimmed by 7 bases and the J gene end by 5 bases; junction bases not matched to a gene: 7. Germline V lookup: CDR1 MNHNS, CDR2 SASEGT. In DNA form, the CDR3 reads TGTGCCAGCACAACACAGGGGCTTTATGGCTACACCTTC. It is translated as CASTTQGLYGYTF.

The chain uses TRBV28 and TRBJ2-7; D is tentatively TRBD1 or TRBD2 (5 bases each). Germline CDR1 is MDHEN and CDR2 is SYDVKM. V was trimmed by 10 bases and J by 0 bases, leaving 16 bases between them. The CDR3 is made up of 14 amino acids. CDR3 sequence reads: CATGAPPSSYEQYF. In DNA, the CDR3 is TGTGCCACCGGGGCTCCTCCAAGCTCCTACGAGCAGTACTTC.

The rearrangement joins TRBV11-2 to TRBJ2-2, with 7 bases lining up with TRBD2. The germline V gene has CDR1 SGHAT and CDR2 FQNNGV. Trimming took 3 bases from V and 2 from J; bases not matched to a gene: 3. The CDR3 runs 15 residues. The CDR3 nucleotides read TGTGCCAGCAGCTTCAGCGGGACTAACACCGGGGAGCTGTTTTTT. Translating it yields CASSFSGTNTGELFF. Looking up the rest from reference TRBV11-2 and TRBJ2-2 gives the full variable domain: EAGVAQSPRYKIIEKRQSVAFWCNPISGHATLYWYQQILGQGPKLLIQFQNNGVVDDSQLPKDRFSAERLKGVDSTLKIQPAKLEDSAVYLCASSFSGTNTGELFFGEGSRLTVL.

The CDR3, as DNA: TGTGCCAGCAGTACCTGGACAGAATACGAGGATGGCTACACCTTC. It translates to CASSTWTEYEDGYTF. The V and J genes are TRBV6-6 and TRBJ1-2; D possibly corresponds to TRBD1 (6 bases). V was clipped by 5 bases and J by 6 bases, with 19 bases between them. Germline CDR1 is MNHNY and CDR2 is SVGAGI (reference sequence). The CDR3 length is 15 residues.

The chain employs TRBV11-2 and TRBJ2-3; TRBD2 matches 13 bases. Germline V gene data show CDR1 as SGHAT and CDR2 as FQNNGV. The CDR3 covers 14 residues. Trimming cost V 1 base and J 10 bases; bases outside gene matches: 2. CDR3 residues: CASSLGTSGGPQYF. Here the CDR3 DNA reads TGTGCCAGCAGCTTAGGGACTAGCGGGGGCCCGCAGTATTTT.

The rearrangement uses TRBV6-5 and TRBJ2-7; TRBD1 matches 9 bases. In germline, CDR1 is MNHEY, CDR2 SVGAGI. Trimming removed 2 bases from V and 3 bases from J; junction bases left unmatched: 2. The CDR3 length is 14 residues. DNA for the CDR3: TGTGCCAGCAGTTACAGGGACAGGGACTACGAGCAGTACTTC. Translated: CASSYRDRDYEQYF.

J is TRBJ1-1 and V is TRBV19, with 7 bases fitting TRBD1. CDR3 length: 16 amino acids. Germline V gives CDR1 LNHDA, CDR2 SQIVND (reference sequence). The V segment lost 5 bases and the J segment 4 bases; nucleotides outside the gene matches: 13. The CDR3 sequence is CASSPRTGKGSTEAFF. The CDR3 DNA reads TGTGCCAGTAGTCCTCGGACAGGAAAGGGCAGCACTGAAGCTTTCTTT.

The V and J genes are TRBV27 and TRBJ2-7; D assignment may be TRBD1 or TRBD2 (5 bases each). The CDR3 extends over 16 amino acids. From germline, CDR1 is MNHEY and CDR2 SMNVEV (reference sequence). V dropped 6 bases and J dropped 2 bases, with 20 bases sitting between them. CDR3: CASSHLNWDRAYEQYF. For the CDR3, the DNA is TGTGCCAGCAGCCACCTAAACTGGGACCGAGCCTACGAGCAGTACTTC.

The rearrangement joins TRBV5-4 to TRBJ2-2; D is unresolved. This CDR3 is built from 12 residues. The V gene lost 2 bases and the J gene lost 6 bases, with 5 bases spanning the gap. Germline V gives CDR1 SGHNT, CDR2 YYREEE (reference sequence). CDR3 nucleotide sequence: TGTGCCAGCAGCTTTATCTCCGGGGAGCTGTTTTTT. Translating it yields CASSFISGELFF.

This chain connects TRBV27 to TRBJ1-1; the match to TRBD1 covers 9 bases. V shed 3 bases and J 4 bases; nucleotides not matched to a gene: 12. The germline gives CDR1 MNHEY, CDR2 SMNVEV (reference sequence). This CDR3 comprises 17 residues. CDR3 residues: CASSLGQGGTRGTEAFF. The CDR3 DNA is TGTGCCAGCAGTTTGGGACAGGGAGGTACCCGGGGCACTGAAGCTTTCTTT.

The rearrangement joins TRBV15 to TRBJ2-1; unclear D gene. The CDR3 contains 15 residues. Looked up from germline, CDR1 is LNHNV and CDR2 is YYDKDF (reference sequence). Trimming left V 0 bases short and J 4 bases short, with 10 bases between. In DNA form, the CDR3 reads TGTGCCACCAGCAGAGATTCTCAACCTTACAATGAGCAGTTCTTC. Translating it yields CATSRDSQPYNEQFF.

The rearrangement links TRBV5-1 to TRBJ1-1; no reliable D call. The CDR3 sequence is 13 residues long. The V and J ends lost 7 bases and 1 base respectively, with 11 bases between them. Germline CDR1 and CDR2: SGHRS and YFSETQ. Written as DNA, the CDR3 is TGCGCCAGCCAAAGCGGGGAGAACACTGAAGCTTTCTTT. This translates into CASQSGENTEAFF. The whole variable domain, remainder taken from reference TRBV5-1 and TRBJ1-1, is KAGVTQTPRYLIKTRGQQVTLSCSPISGHRSVSWYQQTPGQGLQFLFEYFSETQRNKGNFPGRFSGRQFSNSRSEMNVSTLELGDSALYLCASQSGENTEAFFGQGTRLTVV.

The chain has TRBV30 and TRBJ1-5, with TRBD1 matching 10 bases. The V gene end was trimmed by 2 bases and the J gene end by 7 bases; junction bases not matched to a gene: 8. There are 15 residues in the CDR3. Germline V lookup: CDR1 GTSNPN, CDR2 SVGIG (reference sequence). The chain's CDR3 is CAWSPGTGVGQPQHF. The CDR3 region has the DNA TGTGCCTGGAGTCCCGGGACAGGGGTGGGACAGCCCCAGCATTTT. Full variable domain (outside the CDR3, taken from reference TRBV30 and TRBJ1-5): SQTIHQWPATLVQPVGSPLSLECTVEGTSNPNLYWYRQAAGRGLQLLFYSVGIGQISSEVPQNLSASRPQDRQFILSSKKLLLSDSGFYLCAWSPGTGVGQPQHFGDGTRLSIL.

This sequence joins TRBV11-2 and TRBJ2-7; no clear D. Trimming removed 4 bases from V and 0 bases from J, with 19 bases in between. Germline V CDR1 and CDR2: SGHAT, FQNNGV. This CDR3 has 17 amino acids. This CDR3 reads CASSSRASPGSSYEQYF. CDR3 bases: TGTGCCAGCAGCTCGCGCGCCTCGCCAGGCAGCTCCTACGAGCAGTACTTC.

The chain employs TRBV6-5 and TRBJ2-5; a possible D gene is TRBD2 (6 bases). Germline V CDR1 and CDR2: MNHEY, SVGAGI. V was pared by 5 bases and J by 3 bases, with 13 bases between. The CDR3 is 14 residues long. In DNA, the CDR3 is TGTGCCAGCAGTCCTATCACGGGGGAAGAGACCCAGTACTTC. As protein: CASSPITGEETQYF.

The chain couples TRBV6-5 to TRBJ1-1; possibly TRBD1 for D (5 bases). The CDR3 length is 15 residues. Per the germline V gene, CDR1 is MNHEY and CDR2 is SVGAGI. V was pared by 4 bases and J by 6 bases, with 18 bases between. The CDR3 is CASSFSPGLLSEAFF. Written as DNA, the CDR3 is TGTGCCAGCAGTTTCTCCCCGGGACTTCTCTCTGAAGCTTTCTTT.

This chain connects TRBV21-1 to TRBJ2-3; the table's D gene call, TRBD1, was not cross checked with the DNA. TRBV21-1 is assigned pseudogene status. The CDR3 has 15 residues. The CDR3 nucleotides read TGTGCCAGCAGCAAGGCTCGGGACACTACAGATACGCAGTATTTT. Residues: CASSKARDTTDTQYF.

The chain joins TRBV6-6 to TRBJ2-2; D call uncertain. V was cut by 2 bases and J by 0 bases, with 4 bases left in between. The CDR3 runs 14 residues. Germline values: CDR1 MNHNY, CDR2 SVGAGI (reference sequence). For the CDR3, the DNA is TGTGCCAGCAGTTACCAACCGAACACCGGGGAGCTGTTTTTT. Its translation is CASSYQPNTGELFF.

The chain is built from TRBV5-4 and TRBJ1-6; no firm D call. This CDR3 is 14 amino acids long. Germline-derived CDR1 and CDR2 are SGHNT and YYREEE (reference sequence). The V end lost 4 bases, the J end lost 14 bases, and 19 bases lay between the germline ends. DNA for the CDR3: TGTGCCAGCAGCCAGGCCCCGGTTATGGAATCCCTCCACTTT. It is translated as CASSQAPVMESLHF. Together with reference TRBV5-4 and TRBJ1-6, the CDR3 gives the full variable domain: ETGVTQSPTHLIKTRGQQVTLRCSSQSGHNTVSWYQQALGQGPQFIFQYYREEENGRGNFPPRFSGLQFPNYSSELNVNALELDDSALYLCASSQAPVMESLHFGNGTRLTVT.

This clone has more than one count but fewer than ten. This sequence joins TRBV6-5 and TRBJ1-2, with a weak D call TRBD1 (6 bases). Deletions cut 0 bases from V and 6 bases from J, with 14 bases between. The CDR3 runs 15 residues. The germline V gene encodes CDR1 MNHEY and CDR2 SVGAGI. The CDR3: CASSYSNREGDGYTF. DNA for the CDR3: TGTGCCAGCAGTTACTCGAACAGGGAGGGTGATGGCTACACCTTC.

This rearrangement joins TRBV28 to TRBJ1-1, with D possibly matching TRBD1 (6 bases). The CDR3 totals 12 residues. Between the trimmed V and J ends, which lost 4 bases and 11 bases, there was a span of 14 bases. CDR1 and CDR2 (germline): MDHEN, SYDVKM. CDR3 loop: CASSWLQGEAFF. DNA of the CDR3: TGTGCCAGCAGTTGGCTACAGGGAGAGGCTTTCTTT.

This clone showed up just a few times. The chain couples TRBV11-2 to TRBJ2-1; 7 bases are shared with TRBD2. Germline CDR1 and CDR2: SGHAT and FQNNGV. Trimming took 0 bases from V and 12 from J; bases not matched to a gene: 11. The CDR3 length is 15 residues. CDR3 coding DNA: TGTGCCAGCAGCTTAGACAGCGGGGTGGGGAGGGGGCAGTTCTTC. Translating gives CASSLDSGVGRGQFF. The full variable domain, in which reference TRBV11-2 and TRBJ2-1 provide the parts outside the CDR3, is EAGVAQSPRYKIIEKRQSVAFWCNPISGHATLYWYQQILGQGPKLLIQFQNNGVVDDSQLPKDRFSAERLKGVDSTLKIQPAKLEDSAVYLCASSLDSGVGRGQFFGPGTRLTVL.

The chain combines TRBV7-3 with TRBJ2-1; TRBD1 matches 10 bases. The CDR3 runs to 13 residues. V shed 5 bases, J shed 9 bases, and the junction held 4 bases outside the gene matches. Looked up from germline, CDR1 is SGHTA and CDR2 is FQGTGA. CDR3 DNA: TGTGCCAGCAGCCGCGACAGGGGGCGTGAGCAGTTCTTC. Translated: CASSRDRGREQFF.

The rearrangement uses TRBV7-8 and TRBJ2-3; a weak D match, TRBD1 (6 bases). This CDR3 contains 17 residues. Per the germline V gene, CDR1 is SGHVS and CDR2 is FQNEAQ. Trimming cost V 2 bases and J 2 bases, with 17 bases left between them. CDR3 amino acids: CASSLLRLQGNTDTQYF. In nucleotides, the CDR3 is TGTGCCAGCAGCTTATTACGACTACAGGGTAACACAGATACGCAGTATTTT.

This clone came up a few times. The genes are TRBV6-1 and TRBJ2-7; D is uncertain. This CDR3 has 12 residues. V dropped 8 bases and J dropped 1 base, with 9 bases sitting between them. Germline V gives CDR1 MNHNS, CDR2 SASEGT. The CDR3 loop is CASELQSYEQYF. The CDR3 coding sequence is TGTGCCAGCGAACTACAATCCTACGAGCAGTACTTC.